This TCR beta chain was identified during a study of T cells after yellow fever vaccination. Overall study: For low cell numbers, libraries were made with SMART-Seq v4 Ultra Low Input. Study-level findings and limits: Contamination by abundant bulk-population clonotypes could be present in FACS-sorted repertoires. Post-booster repertoires again held most primary-vaccination clones (roughly 95% CD4, about 90% CD8).

For this clonotype: Its antigen is still unknown.

V was pared by 7 bases and J by 2 bases, with 17 bases between. The CDR3 consists of 15 residues. Germline V lookup: CDR1 SGHRS, CDR2 YFSETQ. Template switching with 5'RACE generated the TCR cDNA and added a universal primer site and UMIs. Using its own MiXCR run on the 5' RACE reads, TCRdb lists one record per CDR3 protein. The sample includes some 350,000 distinct CDR3 sequences, approximately 6% seen only once; the top ten take around 16%. The chain is built from TRBV5-1 and TRBJ2-3, with D possibly being TRBD2 (6 bases). The sequence was obtained from a man aged 30 to 45 who received the YFV17D yellow fever vaccine. Here the sequenced sample was PBMCs, taken 5 days after the yellow fever booster vaccination. CDR3 protein: CASRTGDQITDTQYF. DNA of the CDR3: TGCGCCAGCCGCACGGGAGACCAAATCACAGATACGCAGTATTTT. Drawing the rest from reference TRBV5-1 and TRBJ2-3, the complete variable domain is KAGVTQTPRYLIKTRGQQVTLSCSPISGHRSVSWYQQTPGQGLQFLFEYFSETQRNKGNFPGRFSGRQFSNSRSEMNVSTLELGDSALYLCASRTGDQITDTQYFGPGTRLTVL.